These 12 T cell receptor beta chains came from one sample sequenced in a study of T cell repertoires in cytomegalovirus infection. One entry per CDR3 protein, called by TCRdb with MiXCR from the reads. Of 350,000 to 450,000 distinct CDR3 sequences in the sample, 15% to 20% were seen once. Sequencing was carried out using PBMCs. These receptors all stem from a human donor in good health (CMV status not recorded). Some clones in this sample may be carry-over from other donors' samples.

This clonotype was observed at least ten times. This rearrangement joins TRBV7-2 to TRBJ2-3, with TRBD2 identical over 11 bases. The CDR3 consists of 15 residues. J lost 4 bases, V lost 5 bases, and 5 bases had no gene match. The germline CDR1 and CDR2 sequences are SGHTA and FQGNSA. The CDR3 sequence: CASSPLAGAADTQYF. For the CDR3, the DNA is TGTGCCAGCAGCCCACTAGCGGGAGCGGCAGATACGCAGTATTTT.

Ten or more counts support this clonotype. CDR3 protein: CASRSGRTEAFF. CDR3 nucleotide sequence: TGTGCCAGCAGGAGTGGTCGCACTGAAGCTTTCTTT. The chain carries TRBV6-1 and TRBJ1-1; D unclear. The germline gives CDR1 MNHNS, CDR2 SASEGT. The length of the CDR3 is 12 residues. The V end lost 6 bases, the J end lost 4 bases, and 9 bases lay between the germline ends.

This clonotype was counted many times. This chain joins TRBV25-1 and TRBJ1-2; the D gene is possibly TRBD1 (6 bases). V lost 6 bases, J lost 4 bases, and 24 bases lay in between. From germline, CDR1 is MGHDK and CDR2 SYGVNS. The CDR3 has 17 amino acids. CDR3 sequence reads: CASSPSGDLRRAYGYTF. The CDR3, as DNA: TGTGCCAGCAGCCCTTCAGGGGACCTCCGAAGGGCCTATGGCTACACCTTC.

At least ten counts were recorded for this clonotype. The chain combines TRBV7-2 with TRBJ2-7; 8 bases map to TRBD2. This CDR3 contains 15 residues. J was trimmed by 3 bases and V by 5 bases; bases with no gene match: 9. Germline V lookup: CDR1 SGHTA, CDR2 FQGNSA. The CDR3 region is CASSPGGAGDYEQYF. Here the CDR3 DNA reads TGTGCCAGCAGCCCGGGAGGAGCGGGGGACTACGAGCAGTACTTC.

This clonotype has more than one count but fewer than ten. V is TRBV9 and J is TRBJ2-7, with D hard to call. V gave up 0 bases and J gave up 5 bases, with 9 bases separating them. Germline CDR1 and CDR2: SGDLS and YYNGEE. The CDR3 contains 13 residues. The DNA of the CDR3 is TGTGCCAGCAGCGTAGGAAGTTTTAACGAGCAGTACTTC. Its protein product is CASSVGSFNEQYF.

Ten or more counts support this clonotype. DNA for the CDR3: TGCGCCAGCAGCTTGACAGGGTCCTCACCCCTCCACTTT. Its translation is CASSLTGSSPLHF. This sequence joins TRBV4-1 and TRBJ1-6, with TRBD1 identical over 7 bases. CDR1 is MGHRA and CDR2 is YSYEKL in the germline V gene. The CDR3 length is 13 residues. V gave up 5 bases and J gave up 10 bases; unmatched junction bases: 5.

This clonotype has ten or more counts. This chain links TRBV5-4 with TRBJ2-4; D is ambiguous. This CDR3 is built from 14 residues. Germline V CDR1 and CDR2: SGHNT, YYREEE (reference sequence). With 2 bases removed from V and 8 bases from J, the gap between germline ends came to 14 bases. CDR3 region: CASSLRMGSDIQYF. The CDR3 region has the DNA TGTGCCAGCAGCTTAAGGATGGGGTCGGACATTCAGTACTTC.

The CDR3 region has the DNA TGTGCCAGCAGCCCCTTGGGGAGGCCGGAAGAGCAGTACTTC. This codes for CASSPLGRPEEQYF. The genes are TRBV7-2 and TRBJ2-7, with D possibly TRBD2 on 6 matching bases. CDR3 size: 14 residues. V lost 5 bases and J lost 7, with 18 bases in between. Germline V gives CDR1 SGHTA, CDR2 FQGNSA.

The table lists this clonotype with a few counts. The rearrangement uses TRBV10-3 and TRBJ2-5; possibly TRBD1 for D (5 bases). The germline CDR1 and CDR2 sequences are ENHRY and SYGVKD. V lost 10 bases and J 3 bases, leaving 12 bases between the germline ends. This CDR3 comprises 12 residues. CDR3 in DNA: TGTGCCACCGGACACTCGGAAGAGACCCAGTACTTC. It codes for CATGHSEETQYF.

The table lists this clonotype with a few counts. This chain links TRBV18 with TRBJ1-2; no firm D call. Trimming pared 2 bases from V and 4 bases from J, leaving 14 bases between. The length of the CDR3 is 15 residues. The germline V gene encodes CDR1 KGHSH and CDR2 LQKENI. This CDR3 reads CASSPNDLRPYGYTF. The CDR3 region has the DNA TGTGCCAGCTCACCAAATGACCTACGGCCCTATGGCTACACCTTC.

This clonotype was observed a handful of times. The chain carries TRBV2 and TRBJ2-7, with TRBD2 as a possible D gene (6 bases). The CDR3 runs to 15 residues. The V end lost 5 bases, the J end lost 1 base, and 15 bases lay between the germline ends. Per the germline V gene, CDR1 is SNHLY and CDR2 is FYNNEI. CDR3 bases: TGTGCCAGCAGTTCCCAACTTGGGGGGTCCTACGAGCAGTACTTC. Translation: CASSSQLGGSYEQYF.

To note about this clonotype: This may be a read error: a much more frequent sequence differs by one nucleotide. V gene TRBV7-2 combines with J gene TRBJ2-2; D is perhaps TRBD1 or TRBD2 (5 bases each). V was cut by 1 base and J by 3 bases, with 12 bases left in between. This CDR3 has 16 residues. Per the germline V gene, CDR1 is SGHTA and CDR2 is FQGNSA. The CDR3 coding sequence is TGTGCCAGCAGCTTAGTAGGGACCAAGCACACCGGGGAGCTGTTTTTT. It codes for CASSLVGTKHTGELFF. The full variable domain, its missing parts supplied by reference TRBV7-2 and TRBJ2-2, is GAGVSQSPSNKVTEKGKDVELRCDPISGHTALYWYRQSLGQGLEFLIYFQGNSAPDKSGLPSDRFSAERTGGSVSTLTIQRTQQEDSAVYLCASSLVGTKHTGELFFGEGSRLTVL.